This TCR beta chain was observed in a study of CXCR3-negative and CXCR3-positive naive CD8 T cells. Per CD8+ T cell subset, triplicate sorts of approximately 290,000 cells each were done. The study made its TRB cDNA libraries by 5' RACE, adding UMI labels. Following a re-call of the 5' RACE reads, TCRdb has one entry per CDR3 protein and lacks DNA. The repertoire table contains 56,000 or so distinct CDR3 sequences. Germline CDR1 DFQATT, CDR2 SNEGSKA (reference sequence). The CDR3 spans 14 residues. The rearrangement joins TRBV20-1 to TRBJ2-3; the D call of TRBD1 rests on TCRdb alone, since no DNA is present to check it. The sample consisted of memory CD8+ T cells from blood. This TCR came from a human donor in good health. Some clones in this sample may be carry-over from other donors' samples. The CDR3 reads CSTSTGAYTDTQYF.